This T cell receptor (beta chain) was profiled in a study of T cell changes during pregnancy in multiple sclerosis. Clones were sequenced by immunoSEQ multiplex PCR, and TCRdb holds only the in-frame ones, with some missing. The table lists more than 45,000 clones, roughly 90% of them singletons. This CDR3 is built from 15 residues. Germline V lookup: CDR1 SGHNT, CDR2 YYREEE (reference sequence). The ends lost 0 bases at V and 7 bases at J; junction bases unmatched: 7. This TCR derives from a female donor with multiple sclerosis, enrolled in a pregnancy study. This specimen consisted of CD4+ T cells from peripheral blood mononuclear cells, obtained after pregnancy. The rearrangement links TRBV5-4 to TRBJ2-7, with 10 bases that match TRBD1. The CDR3 reads CASSLVGQGVGEQYF. As DNA, the CDR3 is TGTGCCAGCAGCTTGGTTGGACAGGGGGTAGGGGAGCAGTACTTC.